This TCR beta chain was sequenced for a study of vaccination and CD4 T cells after COVID-19. Overall study context: Mild disease affected 8 or 9 convalescent patients and severe disease one, all SARS-CoV-2 positive by nasal swab PCR. Overlapping SARS-CoV-2, HCoV-NL63, HCoV-OC43 and HCoV-229E spike peptides were used to stimulate cells. Controls had a CEFX pool, an HIV-1 Nef pool, or no peptide added.

With regard to this clonotype: What it binds is unknown.

Points from the study as a whole: Looking at convalescent patients, a median approximately 86% of reactive clones were present only post-vaccination.

The sample's treatment: roughly ten-day PBMC culture with coronavirus spike peptide pools or control peptides (ViraFEST assay). Cultured CD4+ T-cell DNA underwent Oncomine TCR Beta short-read sequencing. TCRdb reprocessed the PCR reads with MiXCR, giving one entry per CDR3 protein. The sample has over 14,000 distinct CDR3 sequences; around 61% are singletons. Sequencing input: CD4+ T cells from blood, cultured in vitro. The clonotype originates from a human donor who had recovered from COVID-19.

The CDR3 region is CASSLGTGQETQYF. The CDR3 nucleotides read TGTGCCAGCAGTTTAGGGACAGGTCAAGAGACCCAGTACTTC. This chain joins TRBV12-3 or TRBV12-4 and TRBJ2-5; TRBD1 agrees at 7 bases. The CDR3 is made up of 14 amino acids. The junction had 1 base not matched to a gene; V was cut back by 1 base and J by 2 bases.